This paragraph reports one T cell receptor (beta chain). Its specificity is not known. This specimen belongs to a study of CD4+ T cells in melanoma. Study-level results: A reported correlation linked neoantigen-specific CD4+ T cells to CD8+, macrophage and B cell function. Diverse differentiation states were reported for melanoma neoantigen-specific CD4+ T cells.

The CDR3 runs 14 residues. Deletions cut 7 bases from V and 0 bases from J, with 13 bases between. From germline, CDR1 is MNHEY and CDR2 SVGAGI. Here immunoSEQ multiplex PCR was the method, and the copy in TCRdb shows in-frame clones only, minus some. The sample contains fewer than 20,000 clones, about four fifths of which appear only once. This receptor was obtained from a human donor with melanoma. Specimen: cells from a culture (not recorded whether cultured in vitro). This chain uses TRBV6-5 with TRBJ2-7; TRBD1 is a possible D gene (5 bases). The CDR3 is CASTAGPFSYEQYF. The CDR3, as DNA: TGTGCCAGCACCGCAGGGCCTTTCTCCTACGAGCAGTACTTC.